A selection of T cell receptor beta chains follows, all from one sample in a study of CD8+CD57+ T cells in acquired aplastic anemia. TCRdb called the reads again in MiXCR, with one record for every CDR3 protein. The table has around 180,000 distinct CDR3 sequences, under 70% seen once; the top ten hold under 60%. The sequenced sample consisted of sorted CD4+, CD8+, or CD8+CD57+ T cells (not recorded which) from PBMCs. All receptors come from a human donor with severe aplastic anemia or a healthy control (not recorded which). Both conserved end residues are part of each CDR3. A D gene is named only where the DNA matches it firmly.

D	V	length	CDR3
TRBD1	TRBV25-1	13	CASSSTGGEKLFF
NA	TRBV5-1	12	CASSLDNSPLHF
TRBD2	TRBV20-1	13	CSHRLAGVGEQYF
NA	TRBV7-2	16	CASSLLGLTIADEQYF
NA	TRBV4-1	14	CASSQVAGLGEQYF
NA	TRBV6-2/TRBV6-3	12	CASSDRYYEQYF
NA	TRBV20-1	12	CSAGLRAGELFF
NA	TRBV19	13	CASSINKDSPLHF
NA	TRBV12-3/TRBV12-4	12	CASSFSGSGYTF
NA	TRBV6-4	14	CASSNDSVLGPQHF
NA	TRBV7-9	15	CASSQGPLSYNEQFF
TRBD2	TRBV4-1	16	CASSLTQRGDTDTQYF
NA	TRBV2	12	CASRAGSSPLHF
TRBD1	TRBV19	15	CASSSLTGADYGYTF
TRBD2	TRBV20-1	11	CSALAGETQYF
TRBD1	TRBV7-3	16	CASSPQDRDPYTEAFF
NA	TRBV5-1	12	CASSPSPGELFF